The clone carrying this T cell receptor beta chain occurred many times. Its specificity is not known. This entry belongs to a study of T-cell memory formation after mild COVID-19. The junction had 3 bases not matched to a gene; V was cut back by 4 bases and J by 1 base. Looked up from germline, CDR1 is LGHNA and CDR2 is YNFKEQ. The CDR3 extends over 15 amino acids. Study observations and caveats: Prior to infection, memory already included some responding clones, suggesting cross-reactive memory joined.

TCRdb reanalysed the 5' RACE reads using MiXCR and keeps one entry per CDR3 protein. This table has about 57,000 distinct CDR3 sequences, 10% to 15% appearing once. This clonotype originated in a man younger than 30 who had mild COVID-19 (a few samples of this study predate the infection). Cell type and time point are not known. Sample: PBMCs or a T cell subset sorted from them (not recorded which). The chain links TRBV4-2 to TRBJ1-1, with TRBD1 matching 10 bases. CDR3 bases: TGTGCCAGCAGCCGCGGACAGGGGGGGAACACTGAAGCTTTCTTT. Its translation is CASSRGQGGNTEAFF.